This T cell receptor (beta chain) was sequenced during a study of T cell repertoires in cytomegalovirus infection. TCRdb independently ran MiXCR on the reads; one entry per CDR3 protein. The sample includes hundreds of thousands of distinct CDR3 sequences, roughly 9.3% of them seen just once. Trimming at V came to 3 bases and at J to 1 base, leaving 3 bases not matched to a gene. The CDR3 is 16 amino acids. The germline V gene encodes CDR1 KGHSH and CDR2 LQKENI. This clonotype has ten or more counts. The V call is TRBV18, the J call TRBJ2-2, with 9 bases lining up with TRBD1. The sample was PBMCs. The receptor was derived from a human donor in good health (CMV status not recorded). Some clones in this sample may be carry-over from other donors' samples. This chain's CDR3 is CASSPGQGWNTGELFF. CDR3 DNA: TGTGCCAGCTCACCTGGACAGGGGTGGAACACCGGGGAGCTGTTTTTT.